Sequencing of this T cell receptor (beta chain) was carried out in a study of cytomegalovirus exposure and HLA in healthy donors. The germline V gene has CDR1 SGDLS and CDR2 YYNGEE. J lost 9 bases, V lost 0 bases, and 5 bases had no gene match. This CDR3 is built from 16 residues. Vbeta (60) and Jbeta (13) primers were used in the PCR. Assay: immunoSEQ multiplex PCR; the TCRdb copy retains only in-frame clones and omits some. This table has around 94,000 clones, 70% to 90% appearing once. The source is a middle-aged man in good health and CMV-seronegative. Source material: PBMCs. The chain is built from TRBV9 and TRBJ1-6, with 11 bases that match TRBD1. The CDR3 DNA sequence: TGTGCCAGCAGCGTAGGCGGGACAGGGGGAATTTCACCCCTCCACTTT. Its translation: CASSVGGTGGISPLHF. Filled out from reference TRBV9 and TRBJ1-6, the complete variable domain reads DSGVTQTPKHLITATGQRVTLRCSPRSGDLSVYWYQQSLDQGLQFLIQYYNGEERAKGNILERFSAQQFPDLHSELNLSSLELGDSALYFCASSVGGTGGISPLHFGNGTRLTVT.